This TCR beta chain is from a study of T cell responses to AZD1222 COVID-19 vaccine. The data were produced by immunoSEQ multiplex PCR, yet TCRdb's version contains in-frame clones alone and is incomplete. The top ten hold about 6.8% of the sample, which has about 110,000 clones, about 89% seen once. Trimming took 4 bases from V and 4 from J, leaving 11 bases between them. Per the germline V gene, CDR1 is SGHTA and CDR2 is FQGNSA. This CDR3 contains 14 residues. Study-wide results and limits: Most donors were white British, females outnumbered males, and clonal diversity was possibly underestimated. There were vaccine-associated CD4 TCRs across spike, dominant at 160-218 and 743-854.

This clone was recorded once. Antigen specificity is unknown. This chain joins TRBV7-2 and TRBJ2-1; tentative D call: TRBD2 (6 bases). The receptor comes from an adult who received the AZD1222 COVID-19 vaccine. Material: peripheral blood, obtained 28 days after the second AZD1222 dose. CDR3 DNA sequence: TGTGCCAGCAGCTCGTCCGGGACTTACAATGAGCAGTTCTTC. It yields the protein CASSSSGTYNEQFF.